This TCR beta chain was recovered during a study of shared clonotypes between healthy human individuals. Terminally differentiated effector memory CD45RA+ cells were left out of the naive CD8 fraction, which was CD45RO-negative and positively selected for CCR7. The table came from immunoSEQ multiplex PCR; TCRdb's copy has only in-frame clones and leaves some out. The repertoire holds roughly 590,000 clones, with 95% to 96% as singletons. V was pared by 0 bases and J by 3 bases, with 10 bases between. The CDR3 is 15 amino acids. CDR1 and CDR2 (germline): SGHRS, YFSETQ. The chain couples TRBV5-1 to TRBJ2-1; possibly TRBD1 for D (5 bases). Sequencing was done on a sample of naive CD8+ T cells sorted from blood. The source of this sequence is a woman aged 25-40 years in good health. CDR3 in DNA: TGCGCCAGCAGCTTGGATGGCAGGGTCTACAATGAGCAGTTCTTC. Its translation: CASSLDGRVYNEQFF. Filled out from reference TRBV5-1 and TRBJ2-1, the complete variable domain reads KAGVTQTPRYLIKTRGQQVTLSCSPISGHRSVSWYQQTPGQGLQFLFEYFSETQRNKGNFPGRFSGRQFSNSRSEMNVSTLELGDSALYLCASSLDGRVYNEQFFGPGTRLTVL.